Listed below are T cell receptor beta chains from one sample, sequenced in a study of a mutant IDH1 vaccine in newly diagnosed glioma. Method: immunoSEQ multiplex PCR; TCRdb's copy keeps in-frame clones and lacks some. The sample holds over 25,000 clones; 79% are singletons and the top ten take 7.5% to 10%. These receptors have no identified antigens. The sequencing used PBMCs, collected from a glioma patient whose treatment included an IDH1 peptide vaccine. The receptors were gathered from a woman aged 25 to 45 with glioma. Some clones in this sample may be carry-over from other donors' samples. Both conserved end residues are part of each CDR3. The order of the fields is clone size, J gene, D gene, V gene, CDR3 protein, CDR3 DNA. A D gene is named only where the DNA matches it firmly. Clone size is not always given. Where it is, it says once, few, many or a class for expanded clones.

-	TRBJ2-7	-	TRBV19	CASSPPRGAYSYEQYF	TGTGCCAGTAGCCCTCCCAGGGGCGCCTACTCCTACGAGCAGTACTTC
-	TRBJ1-4	-	TRBV4-1	CASSQDGQGSYNEKLFF	TGCGCCAGCAGCCAAGATGGGCAGGGCTCTTATAATGAAAAACTGTTTTTT
-	TRBJ1-2	-	TRBV9	CASSLSAGSNYGYTF	TGTGCCAGCAGCCTTAGTGCAGGTTCCAACTATGGCTACACCTTC
-	TRBJ1-3	-	TRBV2	CASARRTRDRNYSGNTIYF	TGTGCCAGCGCGCGAAGAACTAGAGACCGTAACTACTCTGGAAACACCATATATTTT
-	TRBJ2-7	-	TRBV5-4	CASSLDGRDEQYF	TGTGCCAGCAGCTTGGATGGAAGGGACGAGCAGTACTTC
-	TRBJ2-3	-	TRBV25-1	CASSEFRRGGWADTQYF	TGTGCCAGCAGTGAATTTAGGAGAGGAGGATGGGCAGATACGCAGTATTTT
-	TRBJ2-1	TRBD2	TRBV19	CASSIAGGEQFF	TGTGCCAGTAGTATAGCGGGGGGTGAGCAGTTCTTC
-	TRBJ2-7	-	TRBV7-2	CASSLDLAYEQYF	TGTGCCAGCAGCTTAGATCTGGCCTACGAGCAGTACTTC
-	TRBJ2-7	TRBD1	TRBV7-9	CASSHRDRVNEQYF	TGTGCCAGCAGCCACCGGGACAGGGTAAACGAGCAGTACTTC
-	TRBJ1-1	TRBD1	TRBV6-5	CASRPTGDTEAFF	TGTGCCAGCAGGCCGACAGGGGACACTGAAGCTTTCTTT
-	TRBJ1-1	-	TRBV4-1	CASRAAGTRSTEAFF	TGCGCCAGCAGGGCGGCCGGGACAAGATCCACTGAAGCTTTCTTT
once	TRBJ2-7	-	TRBV6-5	CASRRDIAYEQYF	TGTGCCAGCAGGCGGGACATCGCCTACGAGCAGTACTTC
-	TRBJ2-5	TRBD1	TRBV5-1	CASSPGTDEKETQYF	TGCGCCAGCAGCCCTGGGACAGATGAGAAAGAGACCCAGTACTTC
-	TRBJ2-1	TRBD2	TRBV15	CATSRAQREVRIGEQFF	TGTGCCACCAGCAGAGCACAGCGGGAGGTAAGGATTGGTGAGCAGTTCTTC
-	TRBJ2-2	-	TRBV19	CASSIKGSTNTGELFF	TGTGCCAGTAGTATAAAGGGTAGCACGAACACCGGGGAGCTGTTTTTT
-	TRBJ1-2	-	TRBV5-8	CASSLDRSPYGYTF	TGTGCCAGCAGCTTGGACAGGAGCCCCTATGGCTACACCTTC
-	TRBJ1-1	-	TRBV27	CASSLSATAEAFF	TGTGCCAGCAGTTTATCGGCCACTGCGGAAGCTTTCTTT
-	TRBJ2-6	-	TRBV19	CASSKGITFSGANVLTF	TGTGCCAGTAGTAAGGGGATTACTTTCTCTGGGGCCAACGTCCTGACTTTC
-	TRBJ2-2	TRBD1	TRBV6-6	CASSYIDRATGELFF	TGTGCCAGCAGTTACATAGACAGGGCCACCGGGGAGCTGTTTTTT
-	TRBJ1-5	-	TRBV4-2	CASSQDGKDQPQHF	TGTGCCAGCAGCCAAGACGGCAAGGATCAGCCCCAGCATTTT
-	TRBJ2-1	-	TRBV29-1	CSVDSPAGYNEQFF	TGCAGCGTTGACAGCCCGGCGGGATACAATGAGCAGTTCTTC
-	TRBJ2-7	TRBD2	TRBV18	CASSPRSTSGSYEQYF	TGTGCCAGCTCACCACGTAGCACTAGCGGGTCCTACGAGCAGTACTTC
-	TRBJ1-2	-	TRBV6-5	CASSYSLGRGQGYTF	TGTGCCAGCAGTTACTCCCTTGGCCGGGGGCAAGGCTACACCTTC
once	TRBJ2-1	-	TRBV2	CASSEGQGPYNEQFF	TGTGCCAGCAGTGAAGGGCAGGGCCCCTACAATGAGCAGTTCTTC
-	TRBJ2-3	TRBD1	TRBV4-1	CASRRTGESTDTQYF	TGCGCCAGCAGACGGACAGGGGAAAGCACAGATACGCAGTATTTT